Listed here are 31 T cell receptor beta chains from one sample, sequenced in a study of blood T cell repertoires in COVID-19. Here immunoSEQ multiplex PCR was the method, and the copy in TCRdb shows in-frame clones only, minus some. Of around 100,000 clones in the sample, approximately 85% were seen once. Sequences were obtained from peripheral blood. These receptors came from an older woman with acute or convalescent COVID-19.

V is TRBV5-1 and J is TRBJ1-3, with D possibly being TRBD1 (5 bases). Trimming cost V 4 bases and J 0 bases, with 14 bases left between them. This CDR3 has 16 residues. CDR1 SGHRS and CDR2 YFSETQ come from the germline V gene. CDR3 nucleotides: TGCGCCAGCAGCATTTCCCGACAGAACTCTGGAAACACCATATATTTT. As protein: CASSISRQNSGNTIYF.

The chain joins TRBV2 to TRBJ2-7; tentative D call: TRBD2 (5 bases). The length of the CDR3 is 12 residues. Trimming left V 5 bases short and J 2 bases short, with 7 bases between. Germline CDR1 SNHLY, CDR2 FYNNEI. This chain's CDR3 is CASSFGTYEQYV. CDR3 DNA sequence: TGTGCCAGCAGTTTCGGGACCTACGAGCAGTACGTC.

The V call is TRBV7-3, the J call TRBJ1-1, with TRBD1 as a possible D gene (6 bases). Germline V gives CDR1 SGHTA, CDR2 FQGTGA. Trimming removed 5 bases from V and 1 base from J, with 11 bases in between. The CDR3 runs 14 residues. CDR3 bases: TGTGCCAGCAGCCCACAGGGCGGGAACACTGAAGCTTTCTTT. This gives the protein CASSPQGGNTEAFF. The variable domain in full, with the rest retrieved from reference TRBV7-3 and TRBJ1-1, is GAGVSQTPSNKVTEKGKYVELRCDPISGHTALYWYRQSLGQGPEFLIYFQGTGAADDSGLPNDRFFAVRPEGSVSTLKIQRTERGDSAVYLCASSPQGGNTEAFFGQGTRLTVV.

The chain links TRBV28 to TRBJ1-2; D may be TRBD1 (5 bases). In germline, CDR1 is MDHEN, CDR2 SYDVKM. The V end was cut by 3 bases, the J end by 4 bases, with 9 bases between. CDR3 length: 13 residues. The CDR3 DNA follows: TGTGCCAGCAGTTTGGGGGGGGTCTATGGCTACACCTTC. Translation gives CASSLGGVYGYTF.

The rearrangement links TRBV19 to TRBJ2-2, with TRBD2 matching over 11 bases. V lost 1 base to trimming and J lost 6 bases; unmatched junction nucleotides: 16. The CDR3 loop spans 20 amino acids. CDR1 and CDR2 from the germline V gene are LNHDA and SQIVND (reference sequence). The CDR3 loop reads CASSIGEGLAAVGAAGELFF. CDR3 DNA: TGTGCCAGTAGTATAGGGGAGGGACTAGCGGCGGTCGGTGCGGCCGGGGAGCTGTTTTTT. Full variable domain (remainder filled in from reference TRBV19 and TRBJ2-2): DGGITQSPKYLFRKEGQNVTLSCEQNLNHDAMYWYRQDPGQGLRLIYYSQIVNDFQKGDIAEGYSVSREKKESFPLTVTSAQKNPTAFYLCASSIGEGLAAVGAAGELFFGEGSRLTVL.

The J gene is TRBJ1-5, the V gene TRBV13; TRBD1 might be the D (5 bases). The CDR3 runs 16 residues. The germline V and J ends were trimmed by 3 bases and 0 bases, with 12 bases remaining between them. Germline-derived CDR1 and CDR2 are PRHDT and FYEKMQ (reference sequence). CDR3 sequence: CASSLGPFYSNQPQHF. Written as DNA, the CDR3 is TGTGCCAGCAGCTTGGGGCCCTTCTATAGCAATCAGCCCCAGCATTTT.

This chain links TRBV5-1 with TRBJ2-5; 9 positions match TRBD2. CDR1 is SGHRS, CDR2 YFSETQ, per germline. The CDR3 is 16 amino acids. V gave up 4 bases and J gave up 5 bases; unmatched junction bases: 12. The CDR3 DNA sequence: TGCGCCAGCAGCCTCGCGGGAGGGCCATTCCAGGAGACCCAGTACTTC. Residues: CASSLAGGPFQETQYF. Full variable domain (missing parts from reference TRBV5-1 and TRBJ2-5): KAGVTQTPRYLIKTRGQQVTLSCSPISGHRSVSWYQQTPGQGLQFLFEYFSETQRNKGNFPGRFSGRQFSNSRSEMNVSTLELGDSALYLCASSLAGGPFQETQYFGPGTRLLVL.

The V and J genes are TRBV9 and TRBJ2-1; D not resolved. Trimming took off 2 bases at V and 6 bases at J, with 18 bases between the two ends. The CDR3 covers 16 residues. Germline V gene lookup returns CDR1 SGDLS and CDR2 YYNGEE. In DNA form, the CDR3 reads TGTGCCAGCAGCGTCGATCCTAGGCGACGGCCCAATGAGCAGTTCTTC. Encoded protein: CASSVDPRRRPNEQFF.

In this sample, this clone turned up once. The chain employs TRBV19 and TRBJ2-1; 8 nucleotides match TRBD1. With V trimmed by 4 bases and J by 4 bases, 6 bases remained unmatched. The CDR3 length is 15 residues. CDR1 is LNHDA and CDR2 is SQIVND in the germline V gene (reference sequence). In DNA form, the CDR3 reads TGTGCCAGTAGTACCGGGACAGGTGAATACAATGAGCAGTTCTTC. Translating it yields CASSTGTGEYNEQFF. The full variable domain, completed using reference TRBV19 and TRBJ2-1, is DGGITQSPKYLFRKEGQNVTLSCEQNLNHDAMYWYRQDPGQGLRLIYYSQIVNDFQKGDIAEGYSVSREKKESFPLTVTSAQKNPTAFYLCASSTGTGEYNEQFFGPGTRLTVL.

The CDR3 spells CASSLQDGYTF. CDR3 DNA: TGTGCCTCCTCGTTACAGGATGGCTACACCTTC. V usage is TRBV30 and J usage is TRBJ1-2, with D perhaps matching TRBD1 (5 bases). Germline values: CDR1 GTSNPN, CDR2 SVGIG (reference sequence). Trimming left V 7 bases short and J 6 bases short, with 12 bases between. There are 11 residues in the CDR3. Together with reference TRBV30 and TRBJ1-2, the CDR3 gives the full variable domain: SQTIHQWPATLVQPVGSPLSLECTVEGTSNPNLYWYRQAAGRGLQLLFYSVGIGQISSEVPQNLSASRPQDRQFILSSKKLLLSDSGFYLCASSLQDGYTFGSGTRLTVV.

CDR3 loop: CASSLLVRDLFYNEQFF. The CDR3 DNA follows: TGTGCCAGCAGCCTGTTAGTCCGGGACTTATTCTACAATGAGCAGTTCTTC. The gene calls are TRBV3-1 (or the pseudogene TRBV3-2) and TRBJ2-1; D might be TRBD2 (6 bases). Deletions cut 4 bases from V and 3 bases from J, with 19 bases between. The CDR3 totals 17 residues. Germline V lookup: CDR1 LGHDT, CDR2 YNNKEL (reference sequence).

The chain has TRBV25-1 and TRBJ2-1, with 12 bases matching TRBD2. CDR1 and CDR2 from the germline V gene are MGHDK and SYGVNS. The CDR3 loop spans 16 amino acids. With 4 bases clipped from V and 9 bases from J, the junction kept 10 bases outside the gene matches. Here the CDR3 reads CASSGSLAGGPGEQFF. CDR3 nucleotide sequence: TGTGCCAGCAGTGGGTCCCTAGCGGGAGGGCCGGGTGAGCAGTTCTTC. The full variable domain, in which reference TRBV25-1 and TRBJ2-1 provide the parts outside the CDR3, is EADIYQTPRYLVIGTGKKITLECSQTMGHDKMYWYQQDPGMELHLIHYSYGVNSTEKGDLSSESTVSRIRTEHFPLTLESARPSHTSQYLCASSGSLAGGPGEQFFGPGTRLTVL.

The rearrangement uses TRBV5-4 and TRBJ1-1; TRBD1 aligns across 7 bases. The CDR3 covers 15 residues. V lost 3 bases, J lost 0 bases, and 5 bases stayed unmatched. Germline CDR1 reads SGHNT; CDR2 reads YYREEE (reference sequence). In DNA, the CDR3 is TGTGCCAGCAGCTCCCCCACAGGGGTGAACACTGAAGCTTTCTTT. Amino acid sequence: CASSSPTGVNTEAFF.

The rearrangement links TRBV9 to TRBJ1-4; D not certain. This CDR3 comprises 13 residues. The ends were cut back, 4 bases at V and 8 bases at J, with 12 bases in the middle. Germline V CDR1 and CDR2: SGDLS, YYNGEE. Written as DNA, the CDR3 is TGTGCCAGCAGCCCCCACCCGCGGGAAAAACTGTTTTTT. Translated, it gives CASSPHPREKLFF.

This chain joins TRBV5-1 and TRBJ2-5; a possible D gene is TRBD1 (6 bases). This CDR3 has 14 amino acids. Germline V gene sequence: CDR1 SGHRS, CDR2 YFSETQ. V was trimmed by 4 bases and J by 1 base, leaving 11 bases between them. The CDR3 sequence: CASSPGTFQETQYF. The CDR3 nucleotides are TGCGCCAGCAGCCCAGGGACATTCCAAGAGACCCAGTACTTC.

V and J are TRBV3-1 (or the pseudogene TRBV3-2) and TRBJ1-5; D ambiguous. V was shortened by 4 bases and J by 6 bases, with 16 bases between the two germline ends. CDR1 and CDR2 from the germline V gene are LGHDT and YNNKEL (reference sequence). The CDR3 totals 15 residues. CDR3 residues: CASSPSSGSSQPQHF. In nucleotides, the CDR3 is TGTGCCAGCAGCCCCTCCTCGGGGAGTTCTCAGCCCCAGCATTTT.

J is TRBJ1-2 and V is TRBV28; D is ambiguous. The V gene's germline CDR1 is MDHEN and CDR2 SYDVKM. V was pared by 3 bases and J by 6 bases, with 8 bases between. The length of the CDR3 is 12 residues. CDR3 DNA: TGTGCCAGCAGTTTCAGAGGTGATGGCTACACCTTC. It codes for CASSFRGDGYTF.

The V gene is TRBV28, the J gene TRBJ2-7; D perhaps matches TRBD2 (5 bases). CDR1 and CDR2 (germline): MDHEN, SYDVKM. There are 15 residues in the CDR3. V was pared by 3 bases and J by 1 base, with 13 bases between. The CDR3 loop is CASSFMGGLSYEQYF. The DNA for the CDR3 is TGTGCCAGCAGTTTCATGGGCGGACTTTCCTACGAGCAGTACTTC.

This clone occurred once. This chain connects TRBV7-9 to TRBJ1-4; unclear D gene. The germline V gene has CDR1 SEHNR and CDR2 FQNEAQ (reference sequence). CDR3 size: 12 residues. V was shortened by 6 bases and J by 7 bases, with 9 bases between the two germline ends. This CDR3 is CASREAGEKLFF. CDR3 DNA: TGTGCCAGCAGGGAGGCAGGTGAAAAACTGTTTTTT.

The chain carries TRBV19 and TRBJ1-2; weak D call: TRBD1 (6 bases). This CDR3 is 15 amino acids long. Trimming stripped 5 bases from V and 0 bases from J, with 13 bases between. Germline V lookup: CDR1 LNHDA, CDR2 SQIVND (reference sequence). CDR3 coding DNA: TGTGCCAGTAGTGGACTCTACAGGGCTAACTATGGCTACACCTTC. This sequence encodes CASSGLYRANYGYTF.

The chain carries TRBV2 and TRBJ2-3; no firm D call. The CDR3 extends over 14 amino acids. Trimming removed 3 bases at V and 2 bases at J, with 9 bases between. Germline-derived CDR1 and CDR2 are SNHLY and FYNNEI. The CDR3 here is CASSEVLLTDTQYF. DNA of the CDR3: TGTGCCAGCAGTGAGGTACTTCTCACAGATACGCAGTATTTT.

V usage is TRBV19 and J usage is TRBJ1-3; D may be TRBD1 (6 bases). The V end was cut by 10 bases, the J end by 2 bases, with 12 bases between. CDR3 length: 13 amino acids. The germline V gene has CDR1 LNHDA and CDR2 SQIVND (reference sequence). CDR3 nucleotide sequence: TGTGCCACCGGAGAGGGGGCTGGAAACACCATATATTTT. Its protein product is CATGEGAGNTIYF.

The CDR3 region has the DNA TGTGCCAGCAGTTCATGGGAGGGCAGTGAGCAGTTCTTC. This codes for CASSSWEGSEQFF. The chain combines TRBV12-3 or TRBV12-4 with TRBJ2-1; TRBD2 aligns across 7 bases. This CDR3 spans 13 amino acids. J gave up 9 bases and V 4 bases, and 6 bases lay outside the gene matches.

The chain links TRBV7-9 to TRBJ2-2; 11 nucleotides match TRBD2. There are 15 residues in the CDR3. Germline-derived CDR1 and CDR2 are SEHNR and FQNEAQ (reference sequence). The trim removed 9 bases at V and 1 base at J, leaving 4 bases unmatched. The CDR3 protein is CASYSGRVNTGELFF. As DNA, the CDR3 is TGTGCCAGTTATAGCGGGAGGGTGAACACCGGGGAGCTGTTTTTT.

The chain recombines TRBV7-9 with TRBJ1-2; 9 bases match TRBD1. Germline V gene data show CDR1 as SEHNR and CDR2 as FQNEAQ (reference sequence). V shed 4 bases, J shed 1 base, and the junction held 7 bases outside the gene matches. This CDR3 spans 16 amino acids. CDR3 bases: TGTGCCAGCAGCTCCCATCGGACAGGGGTTAACTATGGCTACACCTTC. It codes for CASSSHRTGVNYGYTF. The whole variable domain, filled in from reference TRBV7-9 and TRBJ1-2, reads DTGVSQNPRHKITKRGQNVTFRCDPISEHNRLYWYRQTLGQGPEFLTYFQNEAQLEKSRLLSDRFSAERPKGSFSTLEIQRTEQGDSAMYLCASSSHRTGVNYGYTFGSGTRLTVV.

The chain links TRBV3-1 (or the pseudogene TRBV3-2) to TRBJ2-3; D might be TRBD2 (6 bases). Germline lookup yields CDR1 LGHDT and CDR2 YNNKEL (reference sequence). V lost 4 bases to trimming and J lost 9 bases, with 14 bases between them. The CDR3 is 13 residues long. For the CDR3, the DNA is TGTGCCAGCAGCCCGGGGGACGGCAGCACGCAGTATTTT. This codes for CASSPGDGSTQYF.

The chain couples TRBV5-5 to TRBJ2-7; 9 bases fit TRBD2. In germline, CDR1 is SGHKS, CDR2 YYEKEE (reference sequence). With 4 bases clipped from V and 7 bases from J, the junction kept 18 bases outside the gene matches. This CDR3 comprises 17 residues. The CDR3 region has the DNA TGTGCCAGCAGCCCCCGACCCGGACTAGCGACATTGGTTGAGCAGTACTTC. Protein: CASSPRPGLATLVEQYF.

The J gene is TRBJ2-5, the V gene TRBV7-9, with 7 bases that match TRBD1. The V gene's germline CDR1 is SEHNR and CDR2 FQNEAQ (reference sequence). The CDR3 length is 15 residues. V lost 4 bases, J lost 5 bases, and 10 bases stayed unmatched. Here the CDR3 DNA reads TGTGCCAGCAGCTCCCTGACAGGGTTGGGGGAGACCCAGTACTTC. This translates into CASSSLTGLGETQYF.

This chain connects TRBV5-5 to TRBJ1-4; 10 bases are shared with TRBD1. Trimming took 4 bases from V and 8 from J; bases not matched to a gene: 20. CDR1 is SGHKS, CDR2 YYEKEE, per germline (reference sequence). There are 19 residues in the CDR3. The CDR3 loop is CASSRPGQGSKSTLEKLFF. CDR3 sequence (DNA): TGTGCCAGCAGCAGACCGGGACAGGGGAGTAAGTCGACACTCGAAAAACTGTTTTTT.

The chain joins TRBV9 to TRBJ2-2; TRBD2 might be the D (6 bases). CDR3 size: 14 residues. The V gene lost 3 bases and the J gene lost 6 bases, with 12 bases spanning the gap. In germline, CDR1 is SGDLS, CDR2 YYNGEE. This chain's CDR3 is CASSAGTSPGELFF. CDR3 in DNA: TGTGCCAGCAGCGCAGGGACTTCCCCCGGGGAGCTGTTTTTT. The variable domain in full, completed from reference TRBV9 and TRBJ2-2, reads DSGVTQTPKHLITATGQRVTLRCSPRSGDLSVYWYQQSLDQGLQFLIQYYNGEERAKGNILERFSAQQFPDLHSELNLSSLELGDSALYFCASSAGTSPGELFFGEGSRLTVL.

The chain links TRBV27 to TRBJ1-2; 12 nucleotides line up with TRBD1. CDR1 is MNHEY and CDR2 is SMNVEV in the germline V gene (reference sequence). This CDR3 has 15 amino acids. Trimming took 2 bases from V and 3 from J; bases not matched to a gene: 1. The CDR3 nucleotides are TGTGCCAGCAGTTTAGGGACAGGGGGCTACTATGGCTACACCTTC. Encoded protein: CASSLGTGGYYGYTF.